This TCR beta chain was observed in a study of human T cells and chemical hapten exposure. Study-wide results and limits: The study found that DPC sensitization did not change TCRs above 1 in 1000 frequency.

This clonotype was counted between two and nine times. The target antigen is unknown. Using its own MiXCR run on the RACE reads, TCRdb lists one record per CDR3 protein. The profile shows about 380,000 distinct CDR3 sequences, roughly 5.3% of them singletons. Time point noted: pre-sensitization, week 0. The treatment denotes: therapeutic diphenylcyclopropenone sensitization with weekly scalp DPC. Blood sampling occurred before each patch-test application. The specimen comprised whole blood, sampled in connection with sensitization to the hapten diphenylcyclopropenone (DPC). The sequence derives from a woman aged 45-65 years with alopecia areata. Some clones in this sample may be carry-over from other donors' samples.

CDR3 DNA: TGCGCCAGCAGCATAAATCCGGGACAGCGGAACACTGAAGCTTTCTTT. It specifies CASSINPGQRNTEAFF. The chain employs TRBV5-1 and TRBJ1-1; 7 bases align to TRBD1. Per the germline V gene, CDR1 is SGHRS and CDR2 is YFSETQ. The CDR3 has 16 amino acids. V lost 4 bases to trimming and J lost 1 base; unmatched junction nucleotides: 10. Variable domain in full (rest from reference TRBV5-1 and TRBJ1-1): KAGVTQTPRYLIKTRGQQVTLSCSPISGHRSVSWYQQTPGQGLQFLFEYFSETQRNKGNFPGRFSGRQFSNSRSEMNVSTLELGDSALYLCASSINPGQRNTEAFFGQGTRLTVV.